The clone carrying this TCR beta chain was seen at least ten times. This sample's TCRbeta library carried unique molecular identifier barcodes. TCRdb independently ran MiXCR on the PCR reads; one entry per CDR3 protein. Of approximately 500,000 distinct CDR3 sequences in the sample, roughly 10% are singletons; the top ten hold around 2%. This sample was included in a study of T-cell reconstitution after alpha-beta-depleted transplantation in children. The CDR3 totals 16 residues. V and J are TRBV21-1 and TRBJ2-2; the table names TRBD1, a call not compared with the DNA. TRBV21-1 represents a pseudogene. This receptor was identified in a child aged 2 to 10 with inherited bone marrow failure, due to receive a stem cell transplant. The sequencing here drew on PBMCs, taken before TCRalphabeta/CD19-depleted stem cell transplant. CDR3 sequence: CASSKGRGTDTGELFF. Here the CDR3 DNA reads TGTGCCAGCAGCAAAGGCAGGGGGACGGACACCGGGGAGCTGTTTTTT.